These 7 T cell receptor beta chains were sequenced from one sample in a study of T cells in Graves' hyperthyroidism and ophthalmopathy. Amplification of TCR beta CDR3 regions was performed using RNA transcripts as template. A first-round RT-PCR of the TCR CDR3 used the HTBI primer set. TCRdb passed the multiplex PCR reads through MiXCR, listing each CDR3 protein once. Of approximately 430,000 distinct CDR3 sequences listed, about 15% are singletons. The sample consisted of blood. These receptor sequences come from a man aged 18 to 30 with Graves' ophthalmopathy.

The chain carries TRBV29-1 and TRBJ2-7; D is ambiguous. The V and J ends lost 6 bases and 0 bases respectively, with 15 bases between them. The germline gives CDR1 SQVTM, CDR2 ANQGSEA. There are 14 residues in the CDR3. In DNA form, the CDR3 reads TGCAGCGTCCTAGGTCCAAAGAGCTCCTACGAGCAGTACTTC. Its protein product is CSVLGPKSSYEQYF.

A few counts support this clonotype. This chain joins TRBV24-1 and TRBJ2-3; TRBD1 matches at 7 bases. This CDR3 has 16 amino acids. V trimming: 4 bases; J trimming: 2 bases; junction bases outside the gene matches: 8. The germline CDR1 and CDR2 sequences are KGHDR and SFDVKD. The CDR3 DNA sequence: TGTGCCACCAGTGAAAGGACAGGATTACCCACAGATACGCAGTATTTT. This codes for CATSERTGLPTDTQYF.

The table lists this clonotype with many counts. This chain links TRBV5-8 with TRBJ2-3; no firm D call. The CDR3 extends over 14 amino acids. CDR1 is SGHTS and CDR2 is YDEGEE in the germline V gene. The germline V and J ends were trimmed by 0 bases and 2 bases, with 7 bases remaining between them. The CDR3 protein is CASSLELFTDTQYF. CDR3 coding DNA: TGTGCCAGCAGCTTGGAGCTGTTCACAGATACGCAGTATTTT. The entire variable domain, with the rest obtained from reference TRBV5-8 and TRBJ2-3, is as follows: EAGVTQSPTHLIKTRGQQATLRCSPISGHTSVYWYQQALGLGLQFLLWYDEGEERNRGNFPPRFSGRQFPNYSSELNVNALELEDSALYLCASSLELFTDTQYFGPGTRLTVL.

This clonotype was picked up many times. The chain combines TRBV5-1 with TRBJ2-2, with a tentative D call TRBD2 (5 bases). Trimming removed 3 bases from V and 1 base from J, with 7 bases in between. Germline V gene sequence: CDR1 SGHRS, CDR2 YFSETQ. The CDR3 consists of 14 residues. CDR3 DNA: TGCGCCAGCAGCTACGGGGTGAACACCGGGGAGCTGTTTTTT. Protein product: CASSYGVNTGELFF. The full variable domain, with the rest looked up from reference TRBV5-1 and TRBJ2-2, is KAGVTQTPRYLIKTRGQQVTLSCSPISGHRSVSWYQQTPGQGLQFLFEYFSETQRNKGNFPGRFSGRQFSNSRSEMNVSTLELGDSALYLCASSYGVNTGELFFGEGSRLTVL.

This clonotype was seen many times. The CDR3 DNA is TGTGCCAGCAGGAAGACATCTTCCCACGAGCAGTACTTC. Its protein product is CASRKTSSHEQYF. The rearrangement joins TRBV2 to TRBJ2-7; D is undetermined. Germline V gene lookup returns CDR1 SNHLY and CDR2 FYNNEI. Trimming removed 6 bases at V and 5 bases at J, with 14 bases between. The CDR3 sequence is 13 residues long.

The J gene is TRBJ2-1, the V gene TRBV6-1; 9 bases are a match to TRBD2. The germline V gene encodes CDR1 MNHNS and CDR2 SASEGT. V was clipped by 6 bases and J by 5 bases; unmatched bases: 11. This CDR3 region has 16 residues. The CDR3 coding sequence is TGTGCCAGCAGCAAGAATAGCGGGGGAGGCGACAATGAGCAGTTCTTC. This codes for CASSKNSGGGDNEQFF.

This clonotype was seen at least ten times. The chain combines TRBV30 with TRBJ1-2, with D possibly matching TRBD1 (6 bases). The CDR3 is made up of 12 amino acids. Looked up from germline, CDR1 is GTSNPN and CDR2 is SVGIG (reference sequence). V was shortened by 2 bases and J by 7 bases, with 11 bases between the two germline ends. The CDR3 coding sequence is TGTGCCTGGAGTTACAGGGTGGGTGGCTACACCTTC. Translating it yields CAWSYRVGGYTF. Drawing the rest from reference TRBV30 and TRBJ1-2, the complete variable domain is SQTIHQWPATLVQPVGSPLSLECTVEGTSNPNLYWYRQAAGRGLQLLFYSVGIGQISSEVPQNLSASRPQDRQFILSSKKLLLSDSGFYLCAWSYRVGGYTFGSGTRLTVV.